This record looks at one TCR beta chain sequence and its context. The antigen is unknown. The CDR3 covers 18 residues. Germline V CDR1 and CDR2: MRHNA, SNTAGT. The V and J ends lost 4 bases and 0 bases, in that order; junction bases with no gene match: 9. The sample originates from a study of T cell responses to AZD1222 COVID-19 vaccine. Study-level findings and limits: Most donors were white British, females outnumbered males, and clonal diversity was possibly underestimated.

Clones were sequenced by immunoSEQ multiplex PCR, and TCRdb holds only the in-frame ones, with some missing. The sample includes 95,000 to 120,000 clones, just over 85% of them seen just once. The chain couples TRBV6-4 to TRBJ2-6; TRBD2 matches 7 bases. The receptor comes from an adult in good health. Source: peripheral blood, taken on day 0 of AZD1222 vaccination. This chain's CDR3 is CASSGRWGGNSGANVLTF. In DNA form, the CDR3 reads TGTGCCAGCAGTGGTCGGTGGGGGGGAAACTCTGGGGCCAACGTCCTGACTTTC.